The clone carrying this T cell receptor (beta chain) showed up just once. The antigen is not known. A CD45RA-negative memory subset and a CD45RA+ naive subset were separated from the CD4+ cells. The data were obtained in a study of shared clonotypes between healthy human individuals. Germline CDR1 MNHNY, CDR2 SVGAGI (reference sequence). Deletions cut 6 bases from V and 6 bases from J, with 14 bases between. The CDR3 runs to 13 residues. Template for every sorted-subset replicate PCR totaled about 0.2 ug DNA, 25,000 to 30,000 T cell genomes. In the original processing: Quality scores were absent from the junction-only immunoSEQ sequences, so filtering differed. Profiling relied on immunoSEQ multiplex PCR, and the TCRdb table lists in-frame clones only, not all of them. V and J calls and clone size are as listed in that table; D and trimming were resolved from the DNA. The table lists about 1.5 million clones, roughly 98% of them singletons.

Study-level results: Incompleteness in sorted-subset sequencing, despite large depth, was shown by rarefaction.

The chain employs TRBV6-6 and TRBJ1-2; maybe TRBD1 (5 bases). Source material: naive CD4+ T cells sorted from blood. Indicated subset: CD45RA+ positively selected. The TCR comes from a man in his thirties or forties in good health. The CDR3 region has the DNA TGTGCCAGCAGACGCCCAGGGAGAAATGGCTACACCTTC. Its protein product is CASRRPGRNGYTF.